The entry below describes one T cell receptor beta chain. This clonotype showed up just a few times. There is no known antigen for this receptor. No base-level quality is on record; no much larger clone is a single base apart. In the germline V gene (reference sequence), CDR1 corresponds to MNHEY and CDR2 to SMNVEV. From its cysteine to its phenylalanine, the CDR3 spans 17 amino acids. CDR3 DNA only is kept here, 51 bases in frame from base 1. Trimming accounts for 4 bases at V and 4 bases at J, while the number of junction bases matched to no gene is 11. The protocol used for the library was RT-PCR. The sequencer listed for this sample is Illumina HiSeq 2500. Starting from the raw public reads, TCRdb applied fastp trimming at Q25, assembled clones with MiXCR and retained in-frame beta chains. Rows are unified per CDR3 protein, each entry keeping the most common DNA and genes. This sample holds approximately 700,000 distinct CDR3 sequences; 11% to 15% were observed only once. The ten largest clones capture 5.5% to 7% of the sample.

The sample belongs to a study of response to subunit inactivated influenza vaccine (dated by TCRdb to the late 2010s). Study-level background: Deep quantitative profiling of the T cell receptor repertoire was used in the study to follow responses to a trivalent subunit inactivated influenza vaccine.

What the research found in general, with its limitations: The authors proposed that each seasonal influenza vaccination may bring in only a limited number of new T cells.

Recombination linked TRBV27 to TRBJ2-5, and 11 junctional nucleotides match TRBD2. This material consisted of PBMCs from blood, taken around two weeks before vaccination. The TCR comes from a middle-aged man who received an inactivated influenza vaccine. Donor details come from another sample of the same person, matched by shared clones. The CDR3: CASSYGALLAGVETQYF. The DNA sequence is TGTGCCAGCAGTTATGGTGCCCTACTAGCGGGAGTAGAGACCCAGTACTTC.